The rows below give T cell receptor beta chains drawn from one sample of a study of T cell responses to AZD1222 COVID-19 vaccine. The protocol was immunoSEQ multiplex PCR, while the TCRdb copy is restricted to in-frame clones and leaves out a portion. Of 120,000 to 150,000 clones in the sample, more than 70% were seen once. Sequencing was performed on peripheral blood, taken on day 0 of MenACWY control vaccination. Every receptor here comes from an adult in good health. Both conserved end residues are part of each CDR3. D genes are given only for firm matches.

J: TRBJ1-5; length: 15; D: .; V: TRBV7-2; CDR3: CASSHSGTPGQPQHF
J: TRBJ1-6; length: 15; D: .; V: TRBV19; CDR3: CASSSLTSPQSPLHF
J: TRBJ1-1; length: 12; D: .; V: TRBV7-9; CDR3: CASSSGQYEAFF
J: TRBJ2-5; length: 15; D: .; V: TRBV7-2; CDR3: CASSAPPRELETQYF
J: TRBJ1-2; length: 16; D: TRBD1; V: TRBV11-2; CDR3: CASSLVGQGDGYGYTF
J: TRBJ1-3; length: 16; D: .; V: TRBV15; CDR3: CATSRDRESSGNTIYF
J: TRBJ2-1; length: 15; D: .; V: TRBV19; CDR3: CASSIDHRPYNEQFF
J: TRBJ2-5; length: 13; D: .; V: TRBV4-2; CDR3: CASSQDRGETQYF
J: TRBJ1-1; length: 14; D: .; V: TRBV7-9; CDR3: CASSFRSLNTEAFF
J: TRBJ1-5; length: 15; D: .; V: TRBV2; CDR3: CASRRTESSNQPQHF
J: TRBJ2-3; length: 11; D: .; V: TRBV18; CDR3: CASSTEDTQYF
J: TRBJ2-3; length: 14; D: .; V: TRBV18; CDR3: CASSPGKLADTQYF
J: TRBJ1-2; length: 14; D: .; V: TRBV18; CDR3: CASSPPGANYGYTF
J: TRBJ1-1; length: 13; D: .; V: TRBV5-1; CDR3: CASSSQGNTEAFF
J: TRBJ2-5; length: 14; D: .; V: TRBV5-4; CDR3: CASSLKAYQETQYF
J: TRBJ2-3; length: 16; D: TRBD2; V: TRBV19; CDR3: CASSIASGGYTDTQYF
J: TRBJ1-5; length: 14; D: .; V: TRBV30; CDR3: CAWSVGAGRQPQHF
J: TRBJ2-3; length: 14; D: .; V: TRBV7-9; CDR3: CASSFAKSTDTQYF
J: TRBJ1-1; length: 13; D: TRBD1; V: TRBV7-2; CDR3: CASSRGTVTEAFF
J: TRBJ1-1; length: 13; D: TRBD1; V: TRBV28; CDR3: CASNQGARTEAFF
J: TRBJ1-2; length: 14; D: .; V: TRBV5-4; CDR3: CASSRRGAREGYTF
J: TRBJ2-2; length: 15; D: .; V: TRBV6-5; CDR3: CASTLYRVGTGELFF
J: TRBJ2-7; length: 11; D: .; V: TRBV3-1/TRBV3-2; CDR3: CASSQLGEQYF
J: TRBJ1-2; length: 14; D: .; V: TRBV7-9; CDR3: CASRSGPRQYGYTF
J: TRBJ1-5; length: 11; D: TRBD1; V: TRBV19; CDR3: CASRGGQGDHF
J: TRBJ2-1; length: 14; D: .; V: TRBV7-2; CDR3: CASSLTARRDEQFF
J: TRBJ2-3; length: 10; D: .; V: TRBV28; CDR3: CASALDTQYF
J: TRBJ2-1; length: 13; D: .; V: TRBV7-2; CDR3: CASSFRTGLEQFF
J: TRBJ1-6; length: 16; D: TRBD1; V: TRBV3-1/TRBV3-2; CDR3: CASSQDQGAYNSPLHF
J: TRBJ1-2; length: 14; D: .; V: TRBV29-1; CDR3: CSVETGGRGYGYTF
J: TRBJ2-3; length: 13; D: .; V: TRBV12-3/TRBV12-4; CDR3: CASRRQARDTQYF
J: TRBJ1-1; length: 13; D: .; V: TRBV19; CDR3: CASRDLPNTEAFF
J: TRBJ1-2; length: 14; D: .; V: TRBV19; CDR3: CASSPGGIDYGYTF
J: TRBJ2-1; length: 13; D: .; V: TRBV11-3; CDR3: CASSSGVGNEQFF
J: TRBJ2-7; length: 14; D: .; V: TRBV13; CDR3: CASSLRQVSYEQYF
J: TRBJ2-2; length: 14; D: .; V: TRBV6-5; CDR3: CASMKRRNTGELFF
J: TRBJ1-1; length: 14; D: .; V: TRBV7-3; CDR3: CASSLSRGNTEAFF
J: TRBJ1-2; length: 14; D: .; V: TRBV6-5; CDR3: CASRMDGTNYGYTF